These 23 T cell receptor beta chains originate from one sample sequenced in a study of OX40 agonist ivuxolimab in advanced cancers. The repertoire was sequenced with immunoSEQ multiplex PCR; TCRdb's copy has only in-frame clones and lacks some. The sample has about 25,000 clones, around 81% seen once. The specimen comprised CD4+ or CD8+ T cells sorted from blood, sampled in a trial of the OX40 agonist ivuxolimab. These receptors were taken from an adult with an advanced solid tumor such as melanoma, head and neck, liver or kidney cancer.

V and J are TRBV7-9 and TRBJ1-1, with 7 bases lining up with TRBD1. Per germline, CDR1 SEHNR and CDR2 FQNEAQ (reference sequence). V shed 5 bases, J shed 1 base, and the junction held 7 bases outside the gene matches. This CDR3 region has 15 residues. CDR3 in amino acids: CASSTDRAANTEAFF. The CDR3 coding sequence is TGTGCCAGCAGCACCGACAGGGCGGCGAACACTGAAGCTTTCTTT.

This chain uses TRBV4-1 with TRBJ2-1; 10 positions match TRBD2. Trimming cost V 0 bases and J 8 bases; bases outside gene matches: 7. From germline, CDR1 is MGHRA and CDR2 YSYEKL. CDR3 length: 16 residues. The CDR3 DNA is TGCGCCAGCAGCCAAGATATAAGCGGGGGGGCCCATGAGCAGTTCTTC. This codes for CASSQDISGGAHEQFF.

The CDR3 reads CASSSWDSNQPQHF. In DNA form, the CDR3 reads TGTGCCAGCAGCTCCTGGGACAGCAATCAGCCCCAGCATTTT. The chain combines TRBV7-9 with TRBJ1-5; possibly TRBD1 for D (5 bases). Germline V gene data show CDR1 as SEHNR and CDR2 as FQNEAQ (reference sequence). V shed 4 bases and J shed 1 base, with 8 bases lying between them. This CDR3 has 14 residues.

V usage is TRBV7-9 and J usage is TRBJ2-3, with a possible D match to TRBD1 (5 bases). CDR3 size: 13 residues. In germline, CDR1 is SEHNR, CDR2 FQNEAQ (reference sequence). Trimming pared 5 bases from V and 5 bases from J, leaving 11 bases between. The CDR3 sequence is CASSLTVGDTQYF. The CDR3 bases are TGTGCCAGCAGCCTGACAGTAGGAGATACGCAGTATTTT.

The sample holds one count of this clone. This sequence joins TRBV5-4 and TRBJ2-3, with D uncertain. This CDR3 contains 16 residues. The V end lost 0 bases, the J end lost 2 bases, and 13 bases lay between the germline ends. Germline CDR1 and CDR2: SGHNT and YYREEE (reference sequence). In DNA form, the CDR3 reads TGTGCCAGCAGCTTGGGCTCTGGCGGCCTCACAGATACGCAGTATTTT. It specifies CASSLGSGGLTDTQYF.

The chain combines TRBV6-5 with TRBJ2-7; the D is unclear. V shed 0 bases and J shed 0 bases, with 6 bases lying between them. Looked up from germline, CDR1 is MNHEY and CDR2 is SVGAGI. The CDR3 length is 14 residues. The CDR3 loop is CASSYSGSSYEQYF. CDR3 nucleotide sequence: TGTGCCAGCAGTTACTCGGGTAGCTCCTACGAGCAGTACTTC.

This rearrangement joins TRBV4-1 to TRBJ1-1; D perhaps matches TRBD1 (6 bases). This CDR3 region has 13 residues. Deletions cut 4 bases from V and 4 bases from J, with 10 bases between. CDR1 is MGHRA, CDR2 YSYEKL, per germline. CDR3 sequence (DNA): TGCGCCAGCAGCCTAACAGGGAGCACTGAAGCTTTCTTT. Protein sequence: CASSLTGSTEAFF.

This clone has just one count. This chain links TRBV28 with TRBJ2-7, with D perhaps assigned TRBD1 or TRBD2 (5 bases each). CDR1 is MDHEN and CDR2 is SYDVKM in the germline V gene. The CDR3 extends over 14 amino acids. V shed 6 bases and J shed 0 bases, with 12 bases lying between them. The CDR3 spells CASSLGDPSYEQYF. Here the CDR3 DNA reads TGTGCCAGCAGCCTAGGGGACCCCTCCTACGAGCAGTACTTC.

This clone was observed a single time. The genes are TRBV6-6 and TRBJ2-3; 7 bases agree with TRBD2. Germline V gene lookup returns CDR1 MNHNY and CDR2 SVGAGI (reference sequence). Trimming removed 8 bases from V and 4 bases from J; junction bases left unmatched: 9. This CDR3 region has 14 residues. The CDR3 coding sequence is TGTGCCAGCCAGATAAGCGGGAACGCAGATACGCAGTATTTT. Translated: CASQISGNADTQYF.

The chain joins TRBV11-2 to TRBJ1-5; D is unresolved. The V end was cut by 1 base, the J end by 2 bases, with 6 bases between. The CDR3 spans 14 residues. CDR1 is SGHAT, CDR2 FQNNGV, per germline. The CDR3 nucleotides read TGTGCCAGCAGCTTAGGTTGGGGCAATCAGCCCCAGCATTTT. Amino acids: CASSLGWGNQPQHF.

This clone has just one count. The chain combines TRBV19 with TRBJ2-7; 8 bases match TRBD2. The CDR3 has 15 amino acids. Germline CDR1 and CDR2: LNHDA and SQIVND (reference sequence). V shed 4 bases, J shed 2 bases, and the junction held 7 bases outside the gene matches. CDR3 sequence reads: CASSKGLVGTYEQYF. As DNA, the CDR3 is TGTGCCAGTAGTAAGGGACTAGTCGGAACCTACGAGCAGTACTTC. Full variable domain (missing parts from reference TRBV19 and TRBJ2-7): DGGITQSPKYLFRKEGQNVTLSCEQNLNHDAMYWYRQDPGQGLRLIYYSQIVNDFQKGDIAEGYSVSREKKESFPLTVTSAQKNPTAFYLCASSKGLVGTYEQYFGPGTRLTVT.

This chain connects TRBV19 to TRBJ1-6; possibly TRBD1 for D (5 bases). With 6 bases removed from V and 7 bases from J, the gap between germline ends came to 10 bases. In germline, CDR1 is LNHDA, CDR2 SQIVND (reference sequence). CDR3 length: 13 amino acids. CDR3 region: CASRGTENSPLHF. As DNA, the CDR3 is TGTGCCAGTAGGGGGACGGAGAATTCACCCCTCCACTTT.

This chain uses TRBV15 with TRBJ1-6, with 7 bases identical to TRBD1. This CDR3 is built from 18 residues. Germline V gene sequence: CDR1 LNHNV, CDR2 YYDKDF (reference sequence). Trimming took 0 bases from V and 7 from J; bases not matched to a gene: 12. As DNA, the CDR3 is TGTGCCACCAGCAGAGATTCGGAAGCAGGGGGGAAAAATTCACCCCTCCACTTT. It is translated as CATSRDSEAGGKNSPLHF.

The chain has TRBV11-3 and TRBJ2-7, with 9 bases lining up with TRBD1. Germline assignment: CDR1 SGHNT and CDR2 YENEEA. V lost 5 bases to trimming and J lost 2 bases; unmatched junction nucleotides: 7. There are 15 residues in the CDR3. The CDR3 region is CASSLGQGRTYEQYF. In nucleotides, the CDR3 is TGTGCCAGCAGCCTCGGACAGGGGAGGACCTACGAGCAGTACTTC.

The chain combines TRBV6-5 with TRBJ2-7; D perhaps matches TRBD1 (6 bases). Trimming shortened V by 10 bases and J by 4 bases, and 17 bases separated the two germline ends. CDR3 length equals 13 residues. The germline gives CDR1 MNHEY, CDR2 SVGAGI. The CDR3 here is CATADTQGYEQYF. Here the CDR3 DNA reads TGTGCCACCGCGGATACACAGGGTTACGAGCAGTACTTC.

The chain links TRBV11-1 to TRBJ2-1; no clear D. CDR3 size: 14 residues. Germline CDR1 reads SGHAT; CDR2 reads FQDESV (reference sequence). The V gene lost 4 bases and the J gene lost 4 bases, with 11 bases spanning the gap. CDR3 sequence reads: CASSSELGYNEQFF. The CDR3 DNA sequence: TGTGCCAGCAGCTCTGAGCTGGGGTACAATGAGCAGTTCTTC.

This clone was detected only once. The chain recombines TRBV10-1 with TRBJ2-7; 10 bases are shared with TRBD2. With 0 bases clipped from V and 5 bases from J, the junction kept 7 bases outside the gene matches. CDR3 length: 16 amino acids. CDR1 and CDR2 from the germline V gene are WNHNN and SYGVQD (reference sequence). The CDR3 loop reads CASSESKASGSHEQYF. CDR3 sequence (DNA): TGCGCCAGCAGTGAGTCGAAGGCTAGCGGGAGTCACGAGCAGTACTTC.

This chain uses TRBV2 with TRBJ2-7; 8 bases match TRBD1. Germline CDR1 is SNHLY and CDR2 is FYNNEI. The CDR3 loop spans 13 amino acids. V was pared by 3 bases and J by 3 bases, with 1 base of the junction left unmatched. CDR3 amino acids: CASSDGQGYEQYF. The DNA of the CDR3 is TGTGCCAGCAGTGACGGACAGGGCTACGAGCAGTACTTC.

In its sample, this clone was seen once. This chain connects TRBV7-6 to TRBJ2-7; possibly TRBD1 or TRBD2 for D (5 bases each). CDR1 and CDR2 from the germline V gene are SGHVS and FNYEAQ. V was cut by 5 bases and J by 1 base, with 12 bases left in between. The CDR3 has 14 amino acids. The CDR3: CASSARDGSYEQYF. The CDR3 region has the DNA TGTGCCAGCAGCGCCCGGGACGGGTCCTACGAGCAGTACTTC.

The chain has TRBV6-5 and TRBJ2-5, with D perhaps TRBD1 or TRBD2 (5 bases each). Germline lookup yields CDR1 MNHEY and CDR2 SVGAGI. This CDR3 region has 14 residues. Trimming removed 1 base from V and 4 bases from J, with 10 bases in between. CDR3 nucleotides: TGTGCCAGCAGTTACTTCGGGGCTGGAGAGACCCAGTACTTC. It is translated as CASSYFGAGETQYF.

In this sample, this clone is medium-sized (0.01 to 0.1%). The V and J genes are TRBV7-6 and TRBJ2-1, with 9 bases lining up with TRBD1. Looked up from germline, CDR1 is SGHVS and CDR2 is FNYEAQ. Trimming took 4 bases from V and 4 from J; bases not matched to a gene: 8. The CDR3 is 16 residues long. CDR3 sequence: CASSSSAGTGYNEQFF. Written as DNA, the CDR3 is TGTGCCAGCAGCTCATCGGCCGGGACAGGGTACAATGAGCAGTTCTTC.

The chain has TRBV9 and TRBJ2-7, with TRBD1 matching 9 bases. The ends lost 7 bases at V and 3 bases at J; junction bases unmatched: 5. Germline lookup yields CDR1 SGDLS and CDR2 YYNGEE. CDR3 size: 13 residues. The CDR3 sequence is CASATGQGYEQYF. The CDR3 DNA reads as TGTGCCAGCGCCACGGGACAGGGCTACGAGCAGTACTTC.

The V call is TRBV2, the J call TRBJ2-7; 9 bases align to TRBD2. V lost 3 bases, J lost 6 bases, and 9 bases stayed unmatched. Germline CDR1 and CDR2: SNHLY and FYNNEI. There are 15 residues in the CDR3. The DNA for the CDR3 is TGTGCCAGCAGTGACCCGGCGGGGGGGCCAGGCGAGCAGTACTTC. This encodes CASSDPAGGPGEQYF. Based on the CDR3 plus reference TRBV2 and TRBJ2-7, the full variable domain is EPEVTQTPSHQVTQMGQEVILRCVPISNHLYFYWYRQILGQKVEFLVSFYNNEISEKSEIFDDQFSVERPDGSNFTLKIRSTKLEDSAMYFCASSDPAGGPGEQYFGPGTRLTVT.